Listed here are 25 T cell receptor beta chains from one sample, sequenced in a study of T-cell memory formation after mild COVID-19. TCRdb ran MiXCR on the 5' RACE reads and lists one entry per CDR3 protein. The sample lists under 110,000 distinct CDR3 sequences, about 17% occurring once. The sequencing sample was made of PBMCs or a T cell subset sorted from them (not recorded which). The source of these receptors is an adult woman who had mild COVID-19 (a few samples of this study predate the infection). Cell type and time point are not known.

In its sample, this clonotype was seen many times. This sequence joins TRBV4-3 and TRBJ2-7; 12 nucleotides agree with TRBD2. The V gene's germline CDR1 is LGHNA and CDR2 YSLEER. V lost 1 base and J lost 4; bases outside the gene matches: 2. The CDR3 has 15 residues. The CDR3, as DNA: TGCGCCAGCAGCCAAGGACTAGCGGGAGAGTACGAGCAGTACTTC. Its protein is CASSQGLAGEYEQYF.

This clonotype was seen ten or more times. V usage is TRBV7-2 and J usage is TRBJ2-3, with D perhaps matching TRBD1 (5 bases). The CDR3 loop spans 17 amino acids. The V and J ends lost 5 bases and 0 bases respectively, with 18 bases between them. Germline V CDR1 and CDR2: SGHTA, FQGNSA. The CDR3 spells CASSRSRETTSTDTQYF. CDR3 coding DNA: TGTGCCAGCAGCCGGAGCAGGGAAACCACTAGCACAGATACGCAGTATTTT.

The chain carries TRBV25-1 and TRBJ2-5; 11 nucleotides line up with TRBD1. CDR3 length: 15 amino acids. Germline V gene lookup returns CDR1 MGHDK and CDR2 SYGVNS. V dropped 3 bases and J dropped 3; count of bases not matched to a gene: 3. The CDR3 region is CASSEDRGLEETQYF. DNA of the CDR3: TGTGCCAGCAGTGAGGACAGGGGGCTCGAAGAGACCCAGTACTTC. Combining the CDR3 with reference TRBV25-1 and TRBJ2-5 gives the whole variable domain EADIYQTPRYLVIGTGKKITLECSQTMGHDKMYWYQQDPGMELHLIHYSYGVNSTEKGDLSSESTVSRIRTEHFPLTLESARPSHTSQYLCASSEDRGLEETQYFGPGTRLLVL.

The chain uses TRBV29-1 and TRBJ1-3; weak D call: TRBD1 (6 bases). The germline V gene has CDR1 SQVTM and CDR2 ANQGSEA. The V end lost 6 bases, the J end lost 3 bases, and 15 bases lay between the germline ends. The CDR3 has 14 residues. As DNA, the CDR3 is TGCAGCGTCACAATACAGGGACATGGAAACACCATATATTTT. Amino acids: CSVTIQGHGNTIYF. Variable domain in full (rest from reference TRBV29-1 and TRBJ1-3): SAVISQKPSRDICQRGTSLTIQCQVDSQVTMMFWYRQQPGQSLTLIATANQGSEATYESGFVIDKFPISRPNLTFSTLTVSNMSPEDSSIYLCSVTIQGHGNTIYFGEGSWLTVV.

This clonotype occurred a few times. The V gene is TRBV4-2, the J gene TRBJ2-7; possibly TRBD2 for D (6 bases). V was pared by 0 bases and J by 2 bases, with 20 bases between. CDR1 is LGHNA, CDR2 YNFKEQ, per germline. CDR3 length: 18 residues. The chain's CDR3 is CASSQEMYRELTPYEQYF. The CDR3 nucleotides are TGTGCCAGCAGCCAAGAGATGTACCGGGAGTTGACCCCCTACGAGCAGTACTTC.

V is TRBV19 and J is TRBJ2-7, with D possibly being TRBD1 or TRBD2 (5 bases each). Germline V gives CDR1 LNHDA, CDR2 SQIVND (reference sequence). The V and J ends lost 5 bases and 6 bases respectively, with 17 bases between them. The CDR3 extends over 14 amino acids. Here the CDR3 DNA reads TGTGCCAGTAGTCTGGGACCAGGGTGGAGCGAGCAGTACTTC. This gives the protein CASSLGPGWSEQYF.

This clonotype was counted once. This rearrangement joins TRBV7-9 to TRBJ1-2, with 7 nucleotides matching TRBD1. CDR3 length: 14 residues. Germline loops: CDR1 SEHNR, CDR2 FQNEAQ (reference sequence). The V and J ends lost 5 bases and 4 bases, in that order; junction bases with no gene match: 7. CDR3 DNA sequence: TGTGCCAGCAGCGATAGGGGACAGTCCTATGGCTACACCTTC. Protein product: CASSDRGQSYGYTF.

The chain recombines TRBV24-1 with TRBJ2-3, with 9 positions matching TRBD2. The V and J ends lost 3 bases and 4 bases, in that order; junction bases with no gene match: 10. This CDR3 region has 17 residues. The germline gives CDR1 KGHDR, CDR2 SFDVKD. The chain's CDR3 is CATSDTTLAGTPDTQYF. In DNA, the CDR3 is TGTGCCACCAGTGATACGACTCTAGCGGGAACCCCAGATACGCAGTATTTT.

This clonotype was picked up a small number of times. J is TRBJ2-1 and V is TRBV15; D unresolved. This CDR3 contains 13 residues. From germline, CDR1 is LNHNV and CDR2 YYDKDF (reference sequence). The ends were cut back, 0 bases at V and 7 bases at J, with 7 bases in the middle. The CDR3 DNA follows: TGTGCCACCAGCAGAGACCCGGAAAATGAGCAGTTCTTC. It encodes CATSRDPENEQFF.

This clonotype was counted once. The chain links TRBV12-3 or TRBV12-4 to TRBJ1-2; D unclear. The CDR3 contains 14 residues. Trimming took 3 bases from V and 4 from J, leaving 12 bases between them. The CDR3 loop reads CASSLAAGPYGYTF. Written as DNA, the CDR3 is TGTGCCAGCAGTTTGGCGGCGGGTCCCTATGGCTACACCTTC.

The DNA for the CDR3 is TGTGCCAGCAGTTTTGCGGTGGGGGGGGAGCAGTTCTTC. It yields the protein CASSFAVGGEQFF. V gene TRBV12-3 or TRBV12-4 combines with J gene TRBJ2-1; 7 bases match TRBD2. V shed 3 bases, J shed 10 bases, and the junction held 6 bases outside the gene matches. The CDR3 runs 13 residues.

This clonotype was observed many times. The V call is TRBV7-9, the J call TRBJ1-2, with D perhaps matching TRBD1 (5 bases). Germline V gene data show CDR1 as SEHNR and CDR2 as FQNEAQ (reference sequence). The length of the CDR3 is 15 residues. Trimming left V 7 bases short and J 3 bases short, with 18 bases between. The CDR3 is CASTLGGGLDYGYTF. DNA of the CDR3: TGTGCCAGCACCCTTGGGGGAGGACTTGACTATGGCTACACCTTC.

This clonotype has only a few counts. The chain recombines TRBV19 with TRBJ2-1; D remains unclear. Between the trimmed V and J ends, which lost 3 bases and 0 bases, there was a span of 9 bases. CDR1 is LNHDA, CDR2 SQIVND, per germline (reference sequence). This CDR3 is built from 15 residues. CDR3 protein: CASSMVRSSYNEQFF. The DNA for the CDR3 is TGTGCCAGTAGTATGGTAAGGAGCTCCTACAATGAGCAGTTCTTC. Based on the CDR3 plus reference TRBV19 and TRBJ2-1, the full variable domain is DGGITQSPKYLFRKEGQNVTLSCEQNLNHDAMYWYRQDPGQGLRLIYYSQIVNDFQKGDIAEGYSVSREKKESFPLTVTSAQKNPTAFYLCASSMVRSSYNEQFFGPGTRLTVL.

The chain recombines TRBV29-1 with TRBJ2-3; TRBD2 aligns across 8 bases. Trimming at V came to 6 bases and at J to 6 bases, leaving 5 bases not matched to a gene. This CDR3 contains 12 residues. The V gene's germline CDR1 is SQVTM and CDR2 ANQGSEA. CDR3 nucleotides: TGCAGCGTATCTACGGGGGGGGATACGCAGTATTTT. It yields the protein CSVSTGGDTQYF.

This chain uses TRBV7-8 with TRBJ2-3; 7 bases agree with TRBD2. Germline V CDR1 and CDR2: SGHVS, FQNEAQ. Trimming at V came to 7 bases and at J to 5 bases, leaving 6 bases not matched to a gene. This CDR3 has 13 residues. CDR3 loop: CASTRGEEDTQYF. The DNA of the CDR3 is TGTGCCAGCACCCGGGGGGAAGAAGATACGCAGTATTTT.

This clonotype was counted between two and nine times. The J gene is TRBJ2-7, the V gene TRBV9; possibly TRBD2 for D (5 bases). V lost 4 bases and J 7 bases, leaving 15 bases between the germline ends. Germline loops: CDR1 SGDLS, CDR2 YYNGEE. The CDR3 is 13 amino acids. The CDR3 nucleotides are TGTGCCAGCAGCCGTAATCCAGAGCGGGAGCAGTACTTC. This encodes CASSRNPEREQYF.

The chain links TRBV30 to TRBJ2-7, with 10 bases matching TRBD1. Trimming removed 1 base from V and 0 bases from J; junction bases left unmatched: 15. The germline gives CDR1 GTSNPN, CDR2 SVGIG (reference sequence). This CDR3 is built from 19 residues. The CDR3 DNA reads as TGTGCCTGGAGTGCCCCCAGTAAAATCAGGACAGGGGGCTCCTACGAGCAGTACTTC. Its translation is CAWSAPSKIRTGGSYEQYF.

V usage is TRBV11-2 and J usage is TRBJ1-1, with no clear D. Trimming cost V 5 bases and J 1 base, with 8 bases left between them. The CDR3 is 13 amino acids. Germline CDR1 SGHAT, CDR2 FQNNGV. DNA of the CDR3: TGTGCCAGCAGCCTGGATAGGAACACTGAAGCTTTCTTT. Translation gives CASSLDRNTEAFF.

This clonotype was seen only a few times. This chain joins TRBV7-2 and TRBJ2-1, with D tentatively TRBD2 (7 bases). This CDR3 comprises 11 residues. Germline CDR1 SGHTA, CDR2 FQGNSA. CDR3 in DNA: TGTTCCGGGGGGCGTATCAATGAGCAGTTCTTC. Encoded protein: CSGGRINEQFF.

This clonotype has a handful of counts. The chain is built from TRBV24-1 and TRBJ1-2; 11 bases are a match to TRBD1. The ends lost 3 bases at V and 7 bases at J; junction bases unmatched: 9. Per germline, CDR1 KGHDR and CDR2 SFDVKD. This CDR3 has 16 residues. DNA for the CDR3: TGTGCCACCAGTGATCCTCGAGGACAGGGGGCGAGTGGCTACACCTTC. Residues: CATSDPRGQGASGYTF.

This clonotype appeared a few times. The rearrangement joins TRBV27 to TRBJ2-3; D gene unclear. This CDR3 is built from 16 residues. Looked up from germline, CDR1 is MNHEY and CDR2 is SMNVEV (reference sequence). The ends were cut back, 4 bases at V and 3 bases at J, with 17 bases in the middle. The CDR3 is CASSSHRVGRTDTQYF. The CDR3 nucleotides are TGTGCCAGCAGTTCCCACCGGGTCGGGCGGACAGATACGCAGTATTTT.

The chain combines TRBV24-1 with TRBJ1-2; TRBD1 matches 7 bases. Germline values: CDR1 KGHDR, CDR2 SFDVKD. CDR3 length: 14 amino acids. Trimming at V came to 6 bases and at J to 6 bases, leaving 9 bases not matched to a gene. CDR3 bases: TGTGCCACCAGTTCCCGGGGAGGACAGGATGGCTACACCTTC. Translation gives CATSSRGGQDGYTF.

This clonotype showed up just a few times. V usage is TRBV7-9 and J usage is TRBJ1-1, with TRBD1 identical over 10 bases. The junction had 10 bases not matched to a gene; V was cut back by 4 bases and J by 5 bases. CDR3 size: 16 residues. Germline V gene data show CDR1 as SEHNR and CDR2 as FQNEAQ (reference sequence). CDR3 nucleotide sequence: TGTGCCAGCAGCTCCGGACAGGGGGGACGGTGGACTGAAGCTTTCTTT. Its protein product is CASSSGQGGRWTEAFF.

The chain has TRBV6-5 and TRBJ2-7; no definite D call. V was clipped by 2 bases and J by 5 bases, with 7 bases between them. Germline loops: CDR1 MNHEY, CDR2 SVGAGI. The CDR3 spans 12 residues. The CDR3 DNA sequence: TGTGCCAGCAGTTACAATTTTCACGAGCAGTACTTC. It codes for CASSYNFHEQYF.

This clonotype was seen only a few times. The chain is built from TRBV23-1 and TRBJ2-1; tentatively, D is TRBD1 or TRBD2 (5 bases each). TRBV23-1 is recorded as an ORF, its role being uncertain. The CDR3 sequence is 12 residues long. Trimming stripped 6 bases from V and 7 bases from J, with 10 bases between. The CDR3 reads CASRGVGNEQFF. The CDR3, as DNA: TGCGCCAGCAGGGGGGTGGGGAATGAGCAGTTCTTC.